Sequencing of this T cell receptor (beta chain) was carried out in a study of low-dose radiotherapy and immunotherapy resistance in tumors. Across the whole study: It was 1 Gy per fraction every two weeks that Cohort 2 received, adding up to 13 Gy over 26 weeks. Every six weeks patients received intravenous ipilimumab 1 mg/kg, and every two weeks they received intravenous nivolumab 240 mg. Every two weeks, one day ahead of radiation and immunotherapy, cyclophosphamide 200 mg/m2 was given (intravenously).

Time point of the sample: before trial treatment. All of the donors were given nivolumab, ipilimumab, aspirin, low-dose cyclophosphamide and low-dose radiotherapy as part of RACIN, a single-arm trial. V gave up 2 bases and J gave up 4 bases, with 6 bases separating them. The length of the CDR3 is 13 residues. Alpha- and beta-chain coverage of first-strand cDNA came from TRAV- and TRBV-specific primers. TCRs were put through around 20 PCR cycles of amplification with Phusion. A constant-region primer and the V-primer adapter served as the primer pair. TCRdb independently ran MiXCR on the reads; one entry per CDR3 protein. The table lists approximately 90,000 distinct CDR3 sequences, roughly 19% of them singletons. This clonotype occurred many times.

The clonotype was recovered from a male donor with prostate cancer. The source was PBMCs, collected before treatment. The chain uses TRBV12-3 or TRBV12-4 and TRBJ1-3, with D unresolved. CDR3 DNA sequence: TGTGCCAGCAGTTTAATGTCCGGAAACACCATATATTTT. Translating gives CASSLMSGNTIYF.